Below, 10 T cell receptor beta chains from the same sample are listed, as sequenced in a study of blood T cells in healthy people across ages. With a J-beta primer mix and a sample-barcoded 5' primer, a second PCR ran about 7 to 12 cycles. Via MiXCR, TCRdb re-called the 5' RACE reads, giving one row per CDR3 protein. This table has approximately 1.5 million distinct CDR3 sequences, approximately 42% appearing once. Sequencing was done on a sample of blood. The receptors were gathered from a woman aged 18-35 years in good health.

The chain combines TRBV4-1 with TRBJ2-7; tentatively, D is TRBD2 (6 bases). Germline CDR1 MGHRA, CDR2 YSYEKL. Trimming shortened V by 4 bases and J by 3 bases, and 16 bases separated the two germline ends. The CDR3 contains 15 residues. This CDR3 reads CASSPGAHRSYEQYF. As DNA, the CDR3 is TGCGCCAGCAGCCCGGGAGCGCATCGGAGCTACGAGCAGTACTTC.

The V call is TRBV7-2, the J call TRBJ1-2, with TRBD1 identical over 7 bases. From germline, CDR1 is SGHTA and CDR2 FQGNSA. V trimming: 5 bases; J trimming: 2 bases; junction bases outside the gene matches: 8. CDR3 length: 15 amino acids. CDR3 loop: CASSEGQFPNYGYTF. CDR3 DNA: TGTGCCAGCAGCGAGGGACAGTTTCCCAACTATGGCTACACCTTC.

The chain uses TRBV6-1 and TRBJ2-6; D ambiguous. Germline CDR1 MNHNS, CDR2 SASEGT. Trimming stripped 6 bases from V and 4 bases from J, with 22 bases between. CDR3 length: 18 residues. For the CDR3, the DNA is TGTGCCAGCAGGCCACCTCTTTTCATTTCCCAGGGGGCCAACGTCCTGACTTTC. It specifies CASRPPLFISQGANVLTF.

This chain links TRBV12-5 with TRBJ1-2; D not resolved. The germline V gene encodes CDR1 LGHNT and CDR2 FRNRAP. Trimming removed 7 bases at V and 4 bases at J, with 13 bases between. The CDR3 covers 13 residues. DNA for the CDR3: TGTGCTAGTGCAACGGACCGGTCCTATGGCTACACCTTC. Translation gives CASATDRSYGYTF.

On this clonotype: This may come from a read error, since a much larger clone is one base off. The chain uses TRBV12-3 or TRBV12-4 and TRBJ1-2, with 7 bases fitting TRBD1. V shed 6 bases and J 4 bases; nucleotides not matched to a gene: 8. The CDR3 sequence is 14 residues long. In nucleotides, the CDR3 is TGTGCCAGCAGCAGGGATGGGACAGTCTATGGCTACACCTTC. Translation gives CASSRDGTVYGYTF.

The chain combines TRBV7-2 with TRBJ2-1; no definite D call. The CDR3 totals 13 residues. V dropped 4 bases and J dropped 10 bases, with 14 bases sitting between them. Germline V lookup: CDR1 SGHTA, CDR2 FQGNSA. The DNA for the CDR3 is TGTGCCAGCAGCTCCTCTCAGTCCTGGGAGCAGTTCTTC. The encoded protein is CASSSSQSWEQFF.

The chain recombines TRBV7-2 with TRBJ2-1; the D gene is possibly TRBD1 (6 bases). The germline CDR1 and CDR2 sequences are SGHTA and FQGNSA. The length of the CDR3 is 17 residues. V lost 3 bases and J lost 2, with 17 bases in between. CDR3 sequence reads: CASSFRDTQNPYNEQFF. In nucleotides, the CDR3 is TGTGCCAGCAGCTTTCGGGACACCCAAAACCCCTACAATGAGCAGTTCTTC.

This clonotype was counted a few times. This sequence joins TRBV4-3 and TRBJ1-2; D gene uncertain. From germline, CDR1 is LGHNA and CDR2 YSLEER. Trimming pared 5 bases from V and 8 bases from J, leaving 18 bases between. This CDR3 has 14 amino acids. CDR3 protein: CASSSGVLSKGYTF. CDR3 DNA: TGCGCCAGCAGCTCCGGGGTTCTCTCCAAGGGCTACACCTTC.

The gene calls are TRBV6-5 and TRBJ2-7; TRBD2 agrees at 11 bases. The CDR3 runs 15 residues. V lost 6 bases to trimming and J lost 1 base; unmatched junction nucleotides: 5. CDR1 and CDR2 from the germline V gene are MNHEY and SVGAGI. In DNA form, the CDR3 reads TGTGCCAGCAGGGTCGGACTAGCGGGTTCCTACGAGCAGTACTTC. Translation gives CASRVGLAGSYEQYF.

This clonotype was seen a single time. A much more abundant neighbour one base away suggests this may be a read error. This sequence joins TRBV5-5 and TRBJ2-3, with a tentative D call TRBD1 (6 bases). Germline V gene data show CDR1 as SGHKS and CDR2 as YYEKEE (reference sequence). The CDR3 spans 15 residues. Between the trimmed V and J ends, which lost 2 bases and 4 bases, there was a span of 14 bases. In DNA form, the CDR3 reads TGTGCCAGCAGCTTACAGGGTTTCCTCGCAGATACGCAGTATTTT. This sequence encodes CASSLQGFLADTQYF.